This TCR beta chain stems from a study of CD8 T cells in Susac syndrome. Study-wide results and caveats: The total CD8+ repertoires yielded 15 to 20 Susac-specific public clones and the CD8+ TEMRA repertoires yielded roughly five. The study recognized that its TCR sequencing and HLA analysis covered a relatively small number of individuals.

Turning to this clonotype: As yet, its antigen is unknown.

Sequencing of TCR beta drew on CD8+ and CD4+ T cells from blood. Germline values: CDR1 MNHNS, CDR2 SASEGT. This CDR3 is built from 16 residues. Trimming removed 8 bases from V and 3 bases from J, with 22 bases in between. After extraction with the RNeasy kit, 0.5 to 1 ug of the RNA was reverse transcribed using random hexamers. The immunoSEQ assay covered 54 Vbeta and 13 Jbeta segments for CDR3. TCRdb reprocessed the immunoSEQ multiplex PCR reads with MiXCR, giving one entry per CDR3 protein. The repertoire holds tens of thousands of distinct CDR3 sequences, 95% to 97% seen once, with about 0.68% in the top ten.

This clonotype originated in a human donor with Susac syndrome. Sample: CD8+ T cells from PBMCs. J is TRBJ1-2 and V is TRBV6-1; perhaps TRBD1 as D (6 bases). The CDR3 spells CASPEAATQGYYGYTF. The CDR3 DNA is TGTGCCAGCCCCGAAGCGGCCACCCAGGGGTACTATGGCTACACCTTC.